This T cell receptor (beta chain) was sequenced for a study of post-analysis software for immune sequencing data. Overall study results and limits: Compared with controls, patients showed significantly lower normalized Chao1 diversity. The five TRBV segments detected at higher frequency in patients than in controls included TRBV5-6, TRBV5-1 and TRBV20-1.

Sequencing libraries made from TCR beta cDNA carried unique molecular identifiers. TCRdb itself ran the PCR reads through MiXCR, one entry per CDR3 protein. Among 820,000 or so distinct CDR3 sequences listed, about 53% were seen once. Of note for this clonotype: What it recognizes is unknown.

Per germline, CDR1 SEHNR and CDR2 FQNEAQ (reference sequence). The CDR3 loop spans 14 amino acids. The V end was cut by 7 bases, the J end by 8 bases, with 20 bases between. This clonotype was obtained from a girl between 5 and 17 years old with multiple sclerosis. Sequencing used blood. The chain has TRBV7-9 and TRBJ1-2; possibly TRBD1 for D (5 bases). The CDR3 is CASTLRGMVEGYTF. The CDR3 DNA sequence: TGTGCCAGCACCCTCCGGGGGATGGTAGAAGGCTACACCTTC.